These T cell receptor beta chains were read from a single sample in a study of OX40 agonist ivuxolimab in advanced cancers. The protocol was immunoSEQ multiplex PCR, while the TCRdb copy is restricted to in-frame clones and leaves out a portion. The data contain roughly 60,000 clones, about 90% of them singletons. The source was CD4+ or CD8+ T cells sorted from blood, collected in a trial of the OX40 agonist ivuxolimab. Receptors originate from an adult with an advanced solid tumor such as melanoma, head and neck, liver or kidney cancer. Each CDR3 is given without its conserved first and last residue. Each record gives: J gene, V gene, CDR3 length, CDR3 protein.

>TRBJ2-7|TRBV11-3|11
ASKGGISYEQY
>TRBJ2-3|TRBV7-7|13
ASSLVGGSTDTQY
>TRBJ2-2|TRBV9|11
ASSGDLGGELF
>TRBJ1-1|TRBV19|12
ASSIGPMNTEAF
>TRBJ1-2|TRBV11-2|11
ASSSRDLGGYT
>TRBJ2-1|TRBV5-6|13
ASSRQGALGNEQF
>TRBJ2-1|TRBV7-2|12
ASSTSGRAREQF
>TRBJ2-3|TRBV7-3|13
ASSLRGGPQDTQY
>TRBJ2-7|TRBV6-6|12
ASRGDRVFDEQY
>TRBJ2-5|TRBV30|12
AWTRVARSETQY
>TRBJ1-5|TRBV19|12
ASSTTGVVEPQH
>TRBJ2-3|TRBV4-2|17
ASSPEVLAGGIGTDTQY
>TRBJ1-1|TRBV5-1|12
ASSDRGIGTEAF
>TRBJ2-1|TRBV11-2|13
ASSFGTSVGNEQF
>TRBJ1-2|TRBV27|10
ASSDRNYGYT
>TRBJ1-5|TRBV9|13
ASSPRGHSNQPQH
>TRBJ2-1|TRBV28|12
ASSLTGTYNEQF
>TRBJ2-7|TRBV19|11
ASSKGNSYEQY
>TRBJ2-1|TRBV6-5|10
ASRITGGMQF
>TRBJ2-3|TRBV28|11
ASPTGRPDTQY
>TRBJ1-2|TRBV18|12
ASSPPTGGFGYT
>TRBJ2-1|TRBV7-6|11
ASSYGQLFEQF
>TRBJ2-1|TRBV19|11
ASRGTHYNEQF
>TRBJ1-3|TRBV13|12
ASRLRQAGNTIY
>TRBJ2-5|TRBV5-4|12
ASSLQGVQETQY